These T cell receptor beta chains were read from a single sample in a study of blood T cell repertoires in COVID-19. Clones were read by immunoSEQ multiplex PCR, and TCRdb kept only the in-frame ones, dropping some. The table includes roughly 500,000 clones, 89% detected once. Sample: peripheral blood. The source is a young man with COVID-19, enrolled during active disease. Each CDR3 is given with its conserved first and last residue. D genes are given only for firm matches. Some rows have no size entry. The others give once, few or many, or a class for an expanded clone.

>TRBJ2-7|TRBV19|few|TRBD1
TGTGCCAGTAGTCAACCGGGACAGGGGGCCGAGCAGTACTTC
CASSQPGQGAEQYF
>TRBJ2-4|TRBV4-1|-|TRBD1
TGCGCCAGCAGCCAACGGGACAGGGGACACATTCAGTACTTC
CASSQRDRGHIQYF
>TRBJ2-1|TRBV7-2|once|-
TGTGCCAGCAGCCCTCCGGTCTACAGCTACAATGAGCAGTTCTTC
CASSPPVYSYNEQFF
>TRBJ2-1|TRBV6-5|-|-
TGTGCCAGCAGTACTGAGCTGAGCTCCTACAATGAGCAGTTCTTC
CASSTELSSYNEQFF
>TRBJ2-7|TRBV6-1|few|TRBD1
TGTGCCAGCAGTGAATCTCAGGACAGGGTGGCCTACGAGCAGTACTTC
CASSESQDRVAYEQYF
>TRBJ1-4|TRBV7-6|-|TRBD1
TGTGCCAGCAGCGGGGACAGGGAGTGGGAAAAACTGTTTTTT
CASSGDREWEKLFF
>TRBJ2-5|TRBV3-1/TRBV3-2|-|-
TGTGCCAGCAGCCAAGAGCGGCGAGGGGAGACCCAGTACTTC
CASSQERRGETQYF
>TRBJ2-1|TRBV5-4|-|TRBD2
TGTGCCAGCAGCTTGCGGTCTAGCGGGAGGAATAATGAGCAGTTCTTC
CASSLRSSGRNNEQFF
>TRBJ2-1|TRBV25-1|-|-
TGTGCCAGCAGTCAGTCAGGCGATAATACTAATGAGCAGTTCTTC
CASSQSGDNTNEQFF
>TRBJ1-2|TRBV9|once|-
TGTGCCAGCAGCGTAGATTCCCAGGGTCGTGGTGGCTACACCTTC
CASSVDSQGRGGYTF
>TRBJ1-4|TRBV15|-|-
TGTGCCACCAGCAGACTGGACAGATTCCCCAATGAAAAACTGTTTTTT
CATSRLDRFPNEKLFF
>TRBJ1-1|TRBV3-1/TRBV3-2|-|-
TGTGCCAGCAGCCAAGATAACGGGATGAACACTGAAGCTTTCTTT
CASSQDNGMNTEAFF
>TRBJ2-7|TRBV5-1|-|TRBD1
TGCGCCAGCAGCCCGGGACAGGGGGTCGACGAGCAGTACTTC
CASSPGQGVDEQYF
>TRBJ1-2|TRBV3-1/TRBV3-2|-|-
TGTGCCAGCAGCCCCCGTGGGGCTGGTGATGGCTACACCTTC
CASSPRGAGDGYTF
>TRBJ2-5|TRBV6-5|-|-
TGTGCCAGCAAAGAGGAGACCCAGTACTTC
CASKEETQYF
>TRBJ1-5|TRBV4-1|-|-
TGCGCCAGCAGCCAAGGGGGGCAGTTAGGGCAGCCCCAGCATTTT
CASSQGGQLGQPQHF
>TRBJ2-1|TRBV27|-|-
TGTGCCAGCACCTATGCGGGTGGGGACAATGAGCAGTTCTTC
CASTYAGGDNEQFF
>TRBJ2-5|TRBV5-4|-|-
TGTGCCAGCAGCCAAGTCGGCGGGACAGAAGAGACCCAGTACTTC
CASSQVGGTEETQYF
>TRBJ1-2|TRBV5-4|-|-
TGTGCCAGCAGCTTGGGAGGATTCGGCTACACCTTC
CASSLGGFGYTF
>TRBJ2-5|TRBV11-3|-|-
TGTGCCAGCAGCTTAGTTCGAGCGGGAGAGACCCAGTACTTC
CASSLVRAGETQYF
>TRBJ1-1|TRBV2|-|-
TGTGCCAGCGTTTGGACAGTTGAAGCTTTCTTT
CASVWTVEAFF
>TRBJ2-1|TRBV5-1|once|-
TGCGCCAGCAGCAAGGGGGTCAGGCCCAATGAGCAGTTCTTC
CASSKGVRPNEQFF
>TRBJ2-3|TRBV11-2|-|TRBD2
TGTGCCAGCAGCATAGGGACTAGTGAGGATACGCAGTATTTT
CASSIGTSEDTQYF
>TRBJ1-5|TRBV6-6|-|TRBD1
TGTGCCAGCAGCCCTTCGACAGGGGCTTATCAGCCCCAGCATTTT
CASSPSTGAYQPQHF
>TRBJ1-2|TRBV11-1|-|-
TGTGCCAGCAGCCCCGACAGCGTTCAAGGCTACACCTTC
CASSPDSVQGYTF
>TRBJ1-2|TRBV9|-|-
TGTGCCAGCAGCCCTTCTTCCACAACGGGAGGCTACACCTTC
CASSPSSTTGGYTF
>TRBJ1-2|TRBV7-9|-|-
TGTGCCAGCAGACCCGTTGCGGAAAACTATGGCTACACCTTC
CASRPVAENYGYTF
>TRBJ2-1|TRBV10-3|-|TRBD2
TGTGCCATCAGAGCAGCGGGAGACTACAATGAGCAGTTCTTC
CAIRAAGDYNEQFF
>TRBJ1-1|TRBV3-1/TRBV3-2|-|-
TGTGCCAGCAGCCAAGATGGGGGGGGAACTGAAGCTTTCTTT
CASSQDGGGTEAFF
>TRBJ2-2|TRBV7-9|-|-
TGTGCCAGCAGCTTATCTAACAGGGCGACCGGGGAGCTGTTTTTT
CASSLSNRATGELFF
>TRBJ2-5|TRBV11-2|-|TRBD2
TGTGCCAGCAGCCTAAGTCAGCGGGGGACCCAAGAGACCCAGTACTTC
CASSLSQRGTQETQYF
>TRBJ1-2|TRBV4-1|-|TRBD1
TGCGCCAGCAGCCAAGCGGGACAGGGGGGATATGGCTACACCTTC
CASSQAGQGGYGYTF
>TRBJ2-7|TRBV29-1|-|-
TGCAGCGTTAGCCAGGGGACCTACGAGCAGTACTTC
CSVSQGTYEQYF
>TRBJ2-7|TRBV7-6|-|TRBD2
TGTGCCAGCAGCTCAGCTGCGCCAAGCGGGGTGAGCTCCTACGAGCAGTACTTC
CASSSAAPSGVSSYEQYF
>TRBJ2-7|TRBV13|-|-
TGTGCCAGCAGCGCAACAGGGCCTCGGGCCTCCTACGAGCAGTACTTC
CASSATGPRASYEQYF
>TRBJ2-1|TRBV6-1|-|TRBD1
TGTGCCAGCAGTGAAGAAGGCTCCGGGACATCGACAGGGGATGAGCAGTTCTTC
CASSEEGSGTSTGDEQFF
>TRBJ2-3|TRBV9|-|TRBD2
TGTGCCAGCAGCTTTGCTAGCGGAAGCACAGATACGCAGTATTTT
CASSFASGSTDTQYF
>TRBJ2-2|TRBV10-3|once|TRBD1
TGTGCCATCGGGGGACAGGCGGTAGACGGGGAGCTGTTTTTT
CAIGGQAVDGELFF
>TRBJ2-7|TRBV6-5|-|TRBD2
TGTGCCAGCAGTTACGGGGCGGGAGCTTGGGACGAGCAGTACTTC
CASSYGAGAWDEQYF
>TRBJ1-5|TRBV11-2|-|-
TGTGCCAGCAGCTTCGAGGGCCAGCCCCAGCATTTT
CASSFEGQPQHF
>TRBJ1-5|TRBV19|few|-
TGTGCCAGTAGTCCTTGGCAGGGGAGCAATCAGCCCCAGCATTTT
CASSPWQGSNQPQHF
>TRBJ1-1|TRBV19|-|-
TGTGCCAGTAGCGCGGGACTCTTCACTGAAGCTTTCTTT
CASSAGLFTEAFF
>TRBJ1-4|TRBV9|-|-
TGTGCCAGCACCACAAGCGGGGGCGGGAAACTGTTTTTT
CASTTSGGGKLFF
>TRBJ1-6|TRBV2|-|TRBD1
TGTGCCAGCAGCGGTTCGGACAGGGCAAATTCACCCCTCCACTTT
CASSGSDRANSPLHF
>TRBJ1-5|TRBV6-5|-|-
TGTGCCAGCAGAAAGGGGCCTTATAGCAATCAGCCCCAGCATTTT
CASRKGPYSNQPQHF
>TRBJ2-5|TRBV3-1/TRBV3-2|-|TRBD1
TGTGCCAGCAGCCAAACCGGGACAGGGGGCGGTAAGACCCAGTACTTC
CASSQTGTGGGKTQYF